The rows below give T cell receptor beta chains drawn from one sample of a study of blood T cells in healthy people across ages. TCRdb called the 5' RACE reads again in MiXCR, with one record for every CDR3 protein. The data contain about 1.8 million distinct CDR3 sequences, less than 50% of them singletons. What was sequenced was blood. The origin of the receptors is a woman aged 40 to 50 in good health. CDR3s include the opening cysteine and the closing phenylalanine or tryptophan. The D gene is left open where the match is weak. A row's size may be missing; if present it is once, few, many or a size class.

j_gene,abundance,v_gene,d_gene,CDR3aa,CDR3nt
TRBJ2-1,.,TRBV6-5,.,CASTLGGVTTYNEQFF,TGTGCCAGCACTTTAGGAGGGGTGACCACCTACAATGAGCAGTTCTTC
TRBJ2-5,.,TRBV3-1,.,CASSQDTDWKQETQYF,TGTGCCAGCAGCCAAGATACGGACTGGAAACAAGAGACCCAGTACTTC
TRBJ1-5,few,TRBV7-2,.,CASSSLGGFSNQPQHF,TGTGCCAGCAGCTCCCTGGGGGGGTTTAGCAATCAGCCCCAGCATTTT
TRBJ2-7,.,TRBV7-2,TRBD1,CASSYRQGSEQYF,TGTGCCAGCAGCTATCGACAGGGGAGCGAGCAGTACTTC
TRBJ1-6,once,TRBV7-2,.,CASSARVDNSPLHF,TGTGCCAGCAGCGCCAGGGTGGATAATTCACCCCTCCACTTT
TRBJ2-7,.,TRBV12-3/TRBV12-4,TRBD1,CASSPRDRGLHEQYF,TGTGCCAGCAGTCCCCGGGACAGGGGGCTCCACGAGCAGTACTTC
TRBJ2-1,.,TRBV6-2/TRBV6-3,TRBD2,CASSVLAGRYNEQFF,TGTGCCAGCAGTGTGCTAGCGGGGAGGTACAATGAGCAGTTCTTC
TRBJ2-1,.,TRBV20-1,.,CSARDPRGINEQFF,TGCAGTGCTAGAGACCCGCGAGGAATCAATGAGCAGTTCTTC
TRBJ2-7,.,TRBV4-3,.,CASSQERVRYEQYF,TGCGCCAGCAGCCAAGAGAGGGTGCGCTACGAGCAGTACTTC
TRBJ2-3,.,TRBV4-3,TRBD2,CASSQEGGGATDTQYF,TGCGCCAGCAGCCAAGAGGGCGGGGGGGCCACAGATACGCAGTATTTT
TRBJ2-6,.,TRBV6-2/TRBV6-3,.,CASSPAGGPGANVLTF,TGTGCCAGCAGTCCCGCTGGCGGCCCTGGGGCCAACGTCCTGACTTTC
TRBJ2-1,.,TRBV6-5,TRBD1,CASSWTGESNEQFF,TGTGCCAGCAGTTGGACAGGGGAAAGCAATGAGCAGTTCTTC